One TCR beta chain is described in this entry. Trimming removed 7 bases at V and 12 bases at J, with 22 bases between. The CDR3 is 13 residues long. CDR1 is MNHEY, CDR2 SVGEGT, per germline. A second PCR of 7 to 11 cycles used a sample-barcoded 5' primer and a J-beta primer mix. Using its own MiXCR run on the 5' RACE reads, TCRdb lists one record per CDR3 protein. The sample includes 1.2 million to 1.5 million distinct CDR3 sequences, around 59% of them seen just once. This record belongs to a study of blood T cells in healthy people across ages. The sequencing input was blood. The chain has TRBV6-2 or TRBV6-3 and TRBJ2-7; TRBD2 is a possible D gene (6 bases). This clonotype was obtained from a man younger than 35 in good health. This CDR3 is CASTLGLGDSTYF. In DNA form, the CDR3 reads TGTGCCAGCACTCTAGGGCTGGGGGACTCGACGTACTTC.